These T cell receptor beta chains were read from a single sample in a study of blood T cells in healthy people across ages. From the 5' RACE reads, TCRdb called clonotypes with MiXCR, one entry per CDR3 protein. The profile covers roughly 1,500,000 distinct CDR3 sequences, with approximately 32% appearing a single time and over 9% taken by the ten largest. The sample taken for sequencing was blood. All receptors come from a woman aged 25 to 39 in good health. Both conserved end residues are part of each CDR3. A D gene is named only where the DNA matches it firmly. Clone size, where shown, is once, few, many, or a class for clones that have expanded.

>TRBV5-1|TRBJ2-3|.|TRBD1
TGCGCCAGCAGCGCCAAACAGGGGGCTGCTGGCACAGATACGCAGTATTTT
CASSAKQGAAGTDTQYF
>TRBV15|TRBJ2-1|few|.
TGTGCCACCAGCAGAGATTGGGGCGGAAACAATGAGCAGTTCTTC
CATSRDWGGNNEQFF
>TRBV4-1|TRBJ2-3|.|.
TGCGCCAGCAGCCAAGAGGTGGGAGTAACGCAGTATTTT
CASSQEVGVTQYF
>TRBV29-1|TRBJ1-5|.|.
TGCAGCGTTGGAGTGGGCAGCAATCAGCCCCAGCATTTT
CSVGVGSNQPQHF
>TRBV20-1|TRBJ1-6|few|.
TGCAGTGCTAGACTGGTACAGGGCCGCCGCGTTTATAATTCACCCCTCCACTTT
CSARLVQGRRVYNSPLHF
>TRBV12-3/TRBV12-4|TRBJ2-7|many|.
TGTGCCAGCAGTTTGGGCCTCGAGCAGTACTTC
CASSLGLEQYF
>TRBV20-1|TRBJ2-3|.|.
TGCAGTGCTAGAGATCCAGGTTGTCGGGCGACGGATACGCAGTATTTT
CSARDPGCRATDTQYF
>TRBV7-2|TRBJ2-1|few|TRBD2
TGTGCCAGCAGCCCGATACCGGGACTAGCGGGGGGCGGAAACAATGAGCAGTTCTTC
CASSPIPGLAGGGNNEQFF
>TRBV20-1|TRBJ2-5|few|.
TGCAGTCTTTTTGGGGGGTTCGAGACCCAGTACTTC
CSLFGGFETQYF
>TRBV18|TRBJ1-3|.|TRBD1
TGTGCCAGCTCACCACGGGACAGGGTTACCTCGGCTGGAAACACCATATATTTT
CASSPRDRVTSAGNTIYF
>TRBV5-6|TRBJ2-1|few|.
TGTGCCAGCAGCTTGCCCAGCGAGACAACACTCCATGAGCAGTTCTTC
CASSLPSETTLHEQFF
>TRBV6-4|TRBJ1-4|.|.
TGTGCCGCTTCCCGGGTACATGAGGGCCCGGAGGTGGAAGAGCTGTTTTTT
CAASRVHEGPEVEELFF
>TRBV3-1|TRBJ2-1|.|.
TGTGCCAGCAGCCAAGACTCCGGGGGCAATGAGCAGTTCTTC
CASSQDSGGNEQFF